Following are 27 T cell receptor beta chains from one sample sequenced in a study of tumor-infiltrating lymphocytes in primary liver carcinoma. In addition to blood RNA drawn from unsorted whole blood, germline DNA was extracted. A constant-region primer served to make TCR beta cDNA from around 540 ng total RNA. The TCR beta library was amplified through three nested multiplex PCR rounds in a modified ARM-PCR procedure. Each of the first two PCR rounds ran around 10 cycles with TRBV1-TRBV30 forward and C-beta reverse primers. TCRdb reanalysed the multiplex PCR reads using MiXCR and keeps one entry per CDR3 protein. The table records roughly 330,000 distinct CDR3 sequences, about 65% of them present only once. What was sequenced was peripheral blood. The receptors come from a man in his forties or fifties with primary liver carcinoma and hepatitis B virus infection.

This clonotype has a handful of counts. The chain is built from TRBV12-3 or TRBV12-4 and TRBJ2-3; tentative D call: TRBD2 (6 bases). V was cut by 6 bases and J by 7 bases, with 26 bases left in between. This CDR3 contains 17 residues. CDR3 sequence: CASSDDWDSSFRYTQYF. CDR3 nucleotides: TGTGCCAGCAGCGATGACTGGGACTCTTCATTTAGGTATACGCAGTATTTT.

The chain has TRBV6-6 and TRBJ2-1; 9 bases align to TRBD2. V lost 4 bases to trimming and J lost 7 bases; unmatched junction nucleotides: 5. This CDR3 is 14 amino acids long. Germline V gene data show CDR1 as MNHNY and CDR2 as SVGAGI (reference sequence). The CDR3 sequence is CASSLAGALNEQFF. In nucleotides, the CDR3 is TGTGCCAGCAGTTTAGCGGGAGCCTTAAATGAGCAGTTCTTC.

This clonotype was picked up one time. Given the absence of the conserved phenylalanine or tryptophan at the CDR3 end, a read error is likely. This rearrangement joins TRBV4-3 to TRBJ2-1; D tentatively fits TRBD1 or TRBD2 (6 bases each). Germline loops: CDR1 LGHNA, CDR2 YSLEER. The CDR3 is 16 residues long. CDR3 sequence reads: CASGHVGGSSYNEQFS. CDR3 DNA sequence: TGCGCCAGCGGCCACGTAGGGGGGAGCTCCTACAATGAGCAGTTCTCC.

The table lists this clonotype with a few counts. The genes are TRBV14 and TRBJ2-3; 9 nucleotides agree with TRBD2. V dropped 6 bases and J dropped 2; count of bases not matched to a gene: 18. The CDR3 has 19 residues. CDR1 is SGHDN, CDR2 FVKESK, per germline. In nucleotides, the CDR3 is TGTGCCAGCAGACTTGAGCTAGCGGGGATTAGAAACGACACAGATACGCAGTATTTT. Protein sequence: CASRLELAGIRNDTDTQYF.

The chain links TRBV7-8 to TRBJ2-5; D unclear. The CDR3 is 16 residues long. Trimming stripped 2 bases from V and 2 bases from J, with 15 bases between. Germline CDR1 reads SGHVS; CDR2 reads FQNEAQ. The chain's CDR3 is CASSLSTVPLQETQYF. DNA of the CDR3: TGTGCCAGCAGCTTATCAACGGTCCCCCTTCAAGAGACCCAGTACTTC.

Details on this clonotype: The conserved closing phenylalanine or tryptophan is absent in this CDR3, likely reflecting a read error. The CDR3 loop is CASSRFGDYNPPLHS. In DNA form, the CDR3 reads TGTGCCAGCAGCCGTTTCGGGGATTATAATCCACCCCTCCACTCT. The chain has TRBV6-5 and TRBJ1-6; no clear D. Per germline, CDR1 MNHEY and CDR2 SVGAGI. The CDR3 has 15 residues.

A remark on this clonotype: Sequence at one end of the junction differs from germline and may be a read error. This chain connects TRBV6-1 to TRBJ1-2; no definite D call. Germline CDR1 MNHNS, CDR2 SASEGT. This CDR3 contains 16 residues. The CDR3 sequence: CASNEASPNTNYGYTF. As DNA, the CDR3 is TGTGCCAGCAATGAAGCTTCCCCGAACACTAACTATGGCTACACCTTC.

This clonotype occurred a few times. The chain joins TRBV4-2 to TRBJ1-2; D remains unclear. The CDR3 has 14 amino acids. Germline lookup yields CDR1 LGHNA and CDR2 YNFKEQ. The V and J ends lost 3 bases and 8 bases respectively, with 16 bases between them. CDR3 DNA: TGTGCCAGCAGCCAGGCGGTCGGGGTGGGAGGCTACACCTTC. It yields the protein CASSQAVGVGGYTF.

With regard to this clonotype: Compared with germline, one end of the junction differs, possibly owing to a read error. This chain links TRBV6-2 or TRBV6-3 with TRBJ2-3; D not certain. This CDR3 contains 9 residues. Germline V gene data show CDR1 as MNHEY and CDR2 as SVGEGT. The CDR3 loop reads CASTDTQYF. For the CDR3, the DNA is TGTGCGAGCACAGATACGCAGTATTTT.

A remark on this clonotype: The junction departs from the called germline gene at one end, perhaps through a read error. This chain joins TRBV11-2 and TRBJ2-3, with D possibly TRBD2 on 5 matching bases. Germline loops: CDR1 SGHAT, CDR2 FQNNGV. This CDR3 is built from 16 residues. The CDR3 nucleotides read TGTGCCAGCAGCTTAGATCCCTTCGCTAGCACAGATATGCAGTATTTT. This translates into CASSLDPFASTDMQYF.

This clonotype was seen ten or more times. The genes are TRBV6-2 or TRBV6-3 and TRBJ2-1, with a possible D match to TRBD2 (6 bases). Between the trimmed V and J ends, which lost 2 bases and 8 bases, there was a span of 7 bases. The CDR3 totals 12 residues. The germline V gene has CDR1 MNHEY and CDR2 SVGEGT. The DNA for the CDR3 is TGTGCCAGCAGTTACGGGGGGTATGAGCAGTTCTTC. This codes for CASSYGGYEQFF.

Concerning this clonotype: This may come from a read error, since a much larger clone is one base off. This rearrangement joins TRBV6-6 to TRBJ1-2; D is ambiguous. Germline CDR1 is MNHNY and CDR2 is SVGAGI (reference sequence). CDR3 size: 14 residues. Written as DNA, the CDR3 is TGTGCCAGCAGTCCCGGGCCCAGGTCGTATGTCTACACCTTC. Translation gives CASSPGPRSYVYTF.

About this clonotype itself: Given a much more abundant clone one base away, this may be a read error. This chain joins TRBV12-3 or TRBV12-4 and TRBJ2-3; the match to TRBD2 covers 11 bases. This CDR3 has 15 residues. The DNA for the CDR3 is TGTACCAGCAGTTTCTCTAGCGGGAGGCCAGATACGCAGTATTTT. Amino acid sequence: CTSSFSSGRPDTQYF.

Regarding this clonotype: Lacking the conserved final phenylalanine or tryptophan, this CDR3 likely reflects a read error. CDR3 DNA sequence: TGTGCCAGCAGTTCCCTGACAGGACGGAATCAGCCCCAGTATCTT. Its protein product is CASSSLTGRNQPQYL. This rearrangement joins TRBV6-5 to TRBJ1-5, with D possibly matching TRBD1 (6 bases). The J call is in doubt because the DNA end fits TRBJ2-3 better. Per germline, CDR1 MNHEY and CDR2 SVGAGI. The CDR3 consists of 15 residues.

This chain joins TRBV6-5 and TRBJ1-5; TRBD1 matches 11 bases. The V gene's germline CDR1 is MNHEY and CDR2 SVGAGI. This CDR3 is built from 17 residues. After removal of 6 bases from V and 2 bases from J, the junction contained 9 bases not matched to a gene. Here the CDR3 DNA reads TGTGCCAGCAGCCCTGGGACAGGGGGAGGGGGCAATCAGCCCCAGCATTTT. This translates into CASSPGTGGGGNQPQHF.

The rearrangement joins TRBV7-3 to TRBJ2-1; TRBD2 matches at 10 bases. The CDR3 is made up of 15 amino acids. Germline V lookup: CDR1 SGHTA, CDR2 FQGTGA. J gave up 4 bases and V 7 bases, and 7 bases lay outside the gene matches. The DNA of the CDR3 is TGTGCCAGCACCCAAGCGGGAGGGGCGTACAATGAGCAGTTCTTC. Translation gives CASTQAGGAYNEQFF.

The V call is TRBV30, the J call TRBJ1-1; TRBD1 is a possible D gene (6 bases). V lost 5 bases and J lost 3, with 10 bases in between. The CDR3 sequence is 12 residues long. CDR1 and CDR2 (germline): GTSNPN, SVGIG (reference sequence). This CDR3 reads CAWAGGDTEAFF. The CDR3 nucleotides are TGTGCCTGGGCGGGGGGCGACACTGAAGCTTTCTTT.

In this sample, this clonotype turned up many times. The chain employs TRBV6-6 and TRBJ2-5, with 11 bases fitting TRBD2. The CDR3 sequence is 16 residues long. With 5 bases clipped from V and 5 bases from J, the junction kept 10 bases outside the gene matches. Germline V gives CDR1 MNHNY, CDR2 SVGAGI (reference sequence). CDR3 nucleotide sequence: TGTGCCAGCAGTCCCCATAGCGGGAGGGCCGAGGAGACCCAGTACTTC. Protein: CASSPHSGRAEETQYF.

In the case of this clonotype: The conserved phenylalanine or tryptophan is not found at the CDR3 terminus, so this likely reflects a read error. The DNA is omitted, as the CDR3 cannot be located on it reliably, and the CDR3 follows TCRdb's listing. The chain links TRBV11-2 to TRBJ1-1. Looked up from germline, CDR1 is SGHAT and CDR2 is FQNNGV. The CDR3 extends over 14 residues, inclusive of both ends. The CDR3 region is CASSSGSQGTEALL.

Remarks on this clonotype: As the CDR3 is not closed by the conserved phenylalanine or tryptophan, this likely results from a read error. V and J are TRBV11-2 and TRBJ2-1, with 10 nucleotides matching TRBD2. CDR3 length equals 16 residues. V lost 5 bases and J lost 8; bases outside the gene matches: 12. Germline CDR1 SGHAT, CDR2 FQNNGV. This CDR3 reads CASSAGTSVNRDEQFS. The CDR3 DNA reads TGTGCCAGCAGCGCCGGGACTAGCGTGAATAGGGATGAGCAGTTCTCC.

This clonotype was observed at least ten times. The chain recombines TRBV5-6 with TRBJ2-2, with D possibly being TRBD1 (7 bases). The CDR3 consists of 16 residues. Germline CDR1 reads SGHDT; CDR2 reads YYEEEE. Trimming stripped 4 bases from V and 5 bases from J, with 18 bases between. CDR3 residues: CASSEEGTVGTGELFF. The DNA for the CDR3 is TGTGCCAGCAGCGAGGAGGGGACAGTGGGGACCGGGGAGCTGTTTTTT.

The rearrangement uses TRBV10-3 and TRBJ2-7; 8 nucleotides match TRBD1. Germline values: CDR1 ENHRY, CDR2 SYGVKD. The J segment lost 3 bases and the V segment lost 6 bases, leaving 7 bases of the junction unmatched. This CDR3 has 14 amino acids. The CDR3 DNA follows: TGTGCCATCAGCATGGGACAGGCCAACTACGAGCAGTACTTC. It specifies CAISMGQANYEQYF.

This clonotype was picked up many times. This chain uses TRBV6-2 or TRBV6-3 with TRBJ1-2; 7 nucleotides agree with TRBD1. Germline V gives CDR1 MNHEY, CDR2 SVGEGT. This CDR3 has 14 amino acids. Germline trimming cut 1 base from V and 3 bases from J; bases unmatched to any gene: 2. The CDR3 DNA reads TGTGCCAGCAGTTACTTCGGGACAGACTATGGCTACACCTTC. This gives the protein CASSYFGTDYGYTF.

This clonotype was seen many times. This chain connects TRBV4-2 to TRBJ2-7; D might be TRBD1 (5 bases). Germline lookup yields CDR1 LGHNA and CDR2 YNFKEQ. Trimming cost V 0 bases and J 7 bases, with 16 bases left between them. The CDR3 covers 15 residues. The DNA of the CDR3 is TGTGCCAGCAGCCAAGATTGGGGCAGGTTTCGGGAGCAGTACTTC. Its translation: CASSQDWGRFREQYF.

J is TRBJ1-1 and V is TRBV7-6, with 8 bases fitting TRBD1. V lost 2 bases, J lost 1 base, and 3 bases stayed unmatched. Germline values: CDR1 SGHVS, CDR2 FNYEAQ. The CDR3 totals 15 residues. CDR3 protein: CASSLTGGQNTEAFF. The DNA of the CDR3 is TGTGCCAGCAGCTTAACAGGGGGACAGAACACTGAAGCTTTCTTT.

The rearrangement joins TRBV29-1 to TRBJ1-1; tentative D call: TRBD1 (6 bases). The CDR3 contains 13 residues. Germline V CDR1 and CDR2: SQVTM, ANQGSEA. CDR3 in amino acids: CSVWYRAEAEAFF. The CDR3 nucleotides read TGCAGTGTTTGGTACAGGGCGGAAGCTGAAGCTTTCTTT.

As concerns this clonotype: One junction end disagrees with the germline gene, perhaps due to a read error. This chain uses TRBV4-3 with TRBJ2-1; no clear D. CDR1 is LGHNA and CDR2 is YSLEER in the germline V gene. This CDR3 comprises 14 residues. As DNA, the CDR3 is TGCGCCGGCAGCCACGGTGTTGTCTCCAATGAGCAGTTCTTC. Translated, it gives CAGSHGVVSNEQFF.